One sample yielded the 7 T cell receptor beta chains listed below, sequenced in a study of blood T cell repertoires in COVID-19. Profiling relied on immunoSEQ multiplex PCR, and the TCRdb table lists in-frame clones only, not all of them. The sample has 500,000 or so clones, around 90% seen once; the top ten hold roughly 0.7%. The sample was PBMCs or T cells enriched from blood (not recorded which). These receptors were taken from a woman between 18 and 29 years old who had recovered from COVID-19.

The rearrangement uses TRBV7-2 and TRBJ2-1; tentatively, D is TRBD2 (6 bases). The CDR3 runs to 15 residues. Trimming pared 2 bases from V and 5 bases from J, leaving 13 bases between. CDR1 and CDR2 (germline): SGHTA, FQGNSA. DNA of the CDR3: TGTGCCAGCAGCTTATGGGGCGGGGAGAACAATGAGCAGTTCTTC. As protein: CASSLWGGENNEQFF.

V usage is TRBV5-6 and J usage is TRBJ1-1; TRBD1 agrees at 8 bases. CDR3 length equals 14 residues. Trimming removed 0 bases from V and 4 bases from J; junction bases left unmatched: 2. Germline V CDR1 and CDR2: SGHDT, YYEEEE. CDR3 DNA sequence: TGTGCCAGCAGCTTGGGACAGGGGTCCACTGAAGCTTTCTTT. Translation: CASSLGQGSTEAFF.

This clone appeared a few times. The chain couples TRBV6-1 to TRBJ1-2; D remains ambiguous. Germline V CDR1 and CDR2: MNHNS, SASEGT. The length of the CDR3 is 16 residues. With 1 base removed from V and 1 base from J, the gap between germline ends came to 13 bases. Written as DNA, the CDR3 is TGTGCCAGCAGTGAAGACATCAGGTTAATTAACTATGGCTACACCTTC. Translated: CASSEDIRLINYGYTF.

J is TRBJ2-5 and V is TRBV11-2, with D tentatively TRBD2 (5 bases). Germline V gene lookup returns CDR1 SGHAT and CDR2 FQNNGV. Trimming pared 5 bases from V and 5 bases from J, leaving 18 bases between. The CDR3 covers 15 residues. DNA for the CDR3: TGTGCCAGCAGCCCCGAGGGCGAGAGATCGGAGACCCAGTACTTC. Translated: CASSPEGERSETQYF.

In nucleotides, the CDR3 is TGTGCCAGCAGATCGACAGACCAAGAGACCCAGTACTTC. This codes for CASRSTDQETQYF. V gene TRBV7-8 combines with J gene TRBJ2-5; a weak D match, TRBD1 (5 bases). The length of the CDR3 is 13 residues. The V end lost 6 bases, the J end lost 0 bases, and 8 bases lay between the germline ends. Germline loops: CDR1 SGHVS, CDR2 FQNEAQ.

This clone was seen a few times. The chain is built from TRBV11-2 and TRBJ1-2, with D possibly being TRBD1 (6 bases). The germline CDR1 and CDR2 sequences are SGHAT and FQNNGV. Trimming cost V 4 bases and J 2 bases, with 14 bases left between them. The CDR3 runs to 15 residues. CDR3 loop: CASSSLQGRNYGYTF. Written as DNA, the CDR3 is TGTGCCAGCAGCTCTCTCCAGGGGCGAAACTATGGCTACACCTTC.

V usage is TRBV2 and J usage is TRBJ1-2, with D possibly being TRBD1 (6 bases). Germline-derived CDR1 and CDR2 are SNHLY and FYNNEI. The V gene lost 6 bases and the J gene lost 0 bases, with 11 bases spanning the gap. This CDR3 is 14 amino acids long. CDR3 residues: CASRIGQTNYGYTF. The CDR3 bases are TGTGCCAGCAGGATAGGACAGACTAACTATGGCTACACCTTC.